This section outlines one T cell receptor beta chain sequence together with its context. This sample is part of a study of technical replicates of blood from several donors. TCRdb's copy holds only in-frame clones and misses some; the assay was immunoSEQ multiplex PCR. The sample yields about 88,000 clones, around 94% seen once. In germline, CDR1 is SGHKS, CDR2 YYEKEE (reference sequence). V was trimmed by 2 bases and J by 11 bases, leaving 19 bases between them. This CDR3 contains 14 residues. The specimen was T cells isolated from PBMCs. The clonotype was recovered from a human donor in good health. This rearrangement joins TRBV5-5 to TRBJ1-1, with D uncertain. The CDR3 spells CASSFRGAERGAFF. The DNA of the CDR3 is TGTGCCAGCAGCTTTCGGGGAGCCGAAAGAGGGGCTTTCTTT.